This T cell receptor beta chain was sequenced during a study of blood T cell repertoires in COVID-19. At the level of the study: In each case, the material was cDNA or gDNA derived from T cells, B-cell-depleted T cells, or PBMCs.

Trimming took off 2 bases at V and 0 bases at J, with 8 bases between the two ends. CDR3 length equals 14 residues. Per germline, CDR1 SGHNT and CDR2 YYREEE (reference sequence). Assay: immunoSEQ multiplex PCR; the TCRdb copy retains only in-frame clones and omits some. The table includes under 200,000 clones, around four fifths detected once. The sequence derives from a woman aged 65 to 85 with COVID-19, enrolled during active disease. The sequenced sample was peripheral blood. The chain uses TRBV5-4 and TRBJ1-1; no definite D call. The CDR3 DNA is TGTGCCAGCAGCTTAGAGGGCCTGAACACTGAAGCTTTCTTT. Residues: CASSLEGLNTEAFF.